This T cell receptor beta chain comes out of a study of cytomegalovirus exposure and HLA in healthy donors. Amplification used 60 Vbeta primers and 13 Jbeta primers. The protocol was immunoSEQ multiplex PCR, while the TCRdb copy is restricted to in-frame clones and leaves out a portion. The sample includes about 190,000 clones, more than 65% of them seen just once. Germline lookup yields CDR1 SGHDT and CDR2 YYEEEE. The CDR3 extends over 14 amino acids. With 0 bases removed from V and 0 bases from J, the gap between germline ends came to 7 bases. The sample was PBMCs. The clonotype was recovered from a woman between 25 and 40 years old in good health and CMV-seropositive. The gene calls are TRBV5-6 and TRBJ2-7; D call uncertain. The CDR3 DNA sequence: TGTGCCAGCAGCTTGGCGGTTAGCTCCTACGAGCAGTACTTC. Its protein is CASSLAVSSYEQYF.